One sample yielded the 15 T cell receptor beta chains listed below, sequenced in a study of control samples from healthy donors and cancer patients. TCRdb keeps only in-frame clones here, not all; method: immunoSEQ multiplex PCR. Here the sample spans about 160,000 clones, roughly 92% being singletons. The specimen was blood. These receptors came from a woman in her twenties or thirties in good health.

This sequence joins TRBV28 and TRBJ1-2, with D uncertain. The length of the CDR3 is 12 residues. Germline V gives CDR1 MDHEN, CDR2 SYDVKM. Trimming cost V 5 bases and J 5 bases, with 9 bases left between them. CDR3 DNA sequence: TGTGCCAGCAGTGCGCCTCGTTATGGCTACACCTTC. Encoded protein: CASSAPRYGYTF.

The rearrangement joins TRBV28 to TRBJ1-6; D gene uncertain. Germline V gene data show CDR1 as MDHEN and CDR2 as SYDVKM. CDR3 length equals 13 residues. The V end lost 3 bases, the J end lost 7 bases, and 7 bases lay between the germline ends. In nucleotides, the CDR3 is TGTGCCAGCAGTTTTCCGGGAAATTCACCCCTCCACTTT. This encodes CASSFPGNSPLHF.

V usage is TRBV12-3 or TRBV12-4 and J usage is TRBJ1-1; no clear D gene. There are 13 residues in the CDR3. Trimming cost V 1 base and J 9 bases, with 12 bases left between them. The CDR3 reads CASSLGLGTQAFF. The CDR3 coding sequence is TGTGCCAGCAGTTTAGGTCTCGGCACCCAAGCTTTCTTT.

The rearrangement uses TRBV7-8 and TRBJ2-3; no clear D. Germline V gene sequence: CDR1 SGHVS, CDR2 FQNEAQ. The CDR3 has 15 residues. V was trimmed by 5 bases and J by 2 bases, leaving 14 bases between them. This chain's CDR3 is CASSPSRSHTDTQYF. In nucleotides, the CDR3 is TGTGCCAGCAGCCCCAGCCGATCGCACACAGATACGCAGTATTTT.

The genes are TRBV7-2 and TRBJ2-3; 7 bases are a match to TRBD2. CDR1 and CDR2 from the germline V gene are SGHTA and FQGNSA. The V gene end was trimmed by 5 bases and the J gene end by 0 bases; junction bases not matched to a gene: 5. This CDR3 has 15 residues. The CDR3 here is CASSPSGDSTDTQYF. The DNA for the CDR3 is TGTGCCAGCAGCCCCAGCGGGGATAGCACAGATACGCAGTATTTT.

This sequence joins TRBV2 and TRBJ1-4, with TRBD1 matching over 7 bases. CDR3 size: 16 residues. From germline, CDR1 is SNHLY and CDR2 FYNNEI. With 8 bases clipped from V and 5 bases from J, the junction kept 14 bases outside the gene matches. This chain's CDR3 is CASARQRQGGNEKLFF. In DNA, the CDR3 is TGTGCCAGCGCACGCCAGCGACAGGGAGGAAATGAAAAACTGTTTTTT.

The chain combines TRBV6-4 with TRBJ2-3, with D maybe TRBD2 (5 bases). CDR3 length: 15 residues. Germline V gene data show CDR1 as MRHNA and CDR2 as SNTAGT. The germline V and J ends were trimmed by 6 bases and 4 bases, with 17 bases remaining between them. As DNA, the CDR3 is TGTGCCAGCAGCCAAGACTCAGACGGGGCAGATACGCAGTATTTT. The encoded protein is CASSQDSDGADTQYF.

This clone appeared once. Different DNA sequences within this sample yield the same CDR3. The V call is TRBV7-2, the J call TRBJ2-7, with 7 bases fitting TRBD1. The germline CDR1 and CDR2 sequences are SGHTA and FQGNSA. The CDR3 is 13 amino acids. V lost 5 bases to trimming and J lost 4 bases; unmatched junction nucleotides: 5. The CDR3 region has the DNA TGTGCCAGCAGCATAGACAGGGCTTACGAGCAGTACTTC. This encodes CASSIDRAYEQYF. The entire variable domain, with the rest obtained from reference TRBV7-2 and TRBJ2-7, is as follows: GAGVSQSPSNKVTEKGKDVELRCDPISGHTALYWYRQSLGQGLEFLIYFQGNSAPDKSGLPSDRFSAERTGGSVSTLTIQRTQQEDSAVYLCASSIDRAYEQYFGPGTRLTVT.

This clone occurred once. The gene calls are TRBV14 and TRBJ1-4; D remains unclear. Trimming removed 2 bases at V and 0 bases at J, with 4 bases between. Germline V gene lookup returns CDR1 SGHDN and CDR2 FVKESK. The CDR3 is made up of 14 amino acids. For the CDR3, the DNA is TGTGCCAGCAGCCAACGAGCAACTAATGAAAAACTGTTTTTT. Its protein is CASSQRATNEKLFF.

The CDR3 bases are TGCGCCAGCAGCCAATCCCAGGGTAGGGGGTCTGGGGCCAACGTCCTGACTTTC. Translation gives CASSQSQGRGSGANVLTF. This chain connects TRBV4-3 to TRBJ2-6; maybe TRBD1 (6 bases). The CDR3 has 18 residues. In germline, CDR1 is LGHNA, CDR2 YSLEER. V was cut by 2 bases and J by 1 base, with 15 bases left in between.

The chain couples TRBV7-2 to TRBJ1-2, with D unclear. CDR1 SGHTA and CDR2 FQGNSA come from the germline V gene. V was pared by 3 bases and J by 4 bases, with 9 bases between. The CDR3 is made up of 13 amino acids. DNA for the CDR3: TGTGCCAGCAGCTTCGACGGCATCTATGGCTACACCTTC. Residues: CASSFDGIYGYTF.

V gene TRBV7-9 combines with J gene TRBJ2-1; 8 nucleotides match TRBD2. Per germline, CDR1 SEHNR and CDR2 FQNEAQ (reference sequence). The CDR3 runs 15 residues. V shed 1 base, J shed 8 bases, and the junction held 7 bases outside the gene matches. CDR3 DNA sequence: TGTGCCAGCAGCTTAGGGAGCGGGAGAGGGCATGAGCAGTTCTTC. This sequence encodes CASSLGSGRGHEQFF.

In DNA, the CDR3 is TGCGCCAGCAGCCGGGGAATGCAGGGGGCCGAGACCCAGTACTTC. This translates into CASSRGMQGAETQYF. J is TRBJ2-5 and V is TRBV5-1; TRBD1 matches 8 bases. The CDR3 contains 15 residues. V was clipped by 4 bases and J by 5 bases; unmatched bases: 10. Germline lookup yields CDR1 SGHRS and CDR2 YFSETQ.

J is TRBJ2-2 and V is TRBV4-2; perhaps D is TRBD1 or TRBD2 (6 bases each). Germline V CDR1 and CDR2: LGHNA, YNFKEQ. V was cut by 3 bases and J by 0 bases, with 8 bases left in between. The CDR3 length is 15 residues. CDR3 amino acids: CASSQGGSNTGELFF. CDR3 sequence (DNA): TGTGCCAGCAGCCAGGGGGGCTCGAACACCGGGGAGCTGTTTTTT.

The chain has TRBV7-9 and TRBJ2-5, with D perhaps matching TRBD2 (5 bases). V shed 10 bases and J shed 4 bases, with 10 bases lying between them. The germline V gene has CDR1 SEHNR and CDR2 FQNEAQ (reference sequence). The CDR3 extends over 11 amino acids. This CDR3 is CATGFGETQYF. The CDR3 DNA reads TGTGCCACGGGATTTGGAGAGACCCAGTACTTC. Variable domain in full (rest from reference TRBV7-9 and TRBJ2-5): DTGVSQNPRHKITKRGQNVTFRCDPISEHNRLYWYRQTLGQGPEFLTYFQNEAQLEKSRLLSDRFSAERPKGSFSTLEIQRTEQGDSAMYLCATGFGETQYFGPGTRLLVL.